This T cell receptor beta chain was obtained from a study of human T cells and chemical hapten exposure (dated by TCRdb to 2020 to 2023). Notes on the research overall: For sensitization, 2% DPC in acetone was applied to a roughly 2 cm by roughly 2 cm area of upper inner arm skin. Throughout the study period of roughly 24 weeks, patients also received therapeutic DPC doses to the scalp every week. Patch testing on the upper back used Finn chambers containing 0.01% DPC, with scoring done after 6 days according to International Contact Dermatitis Research Group standards. The patient cohort, mostly female, included alopecia areata with under or over 50% scalp involvement, alopecia totalis and alopecia universalis. Libraries were pooled for sequencing, and variation in per-sample TCR yields was attributed mainly to small differences in library volumes within the pool. Peripheral blood TCR repertoire changes were tracked in vivo in alopecia patients during primary and secondary sensitization to the hapten diphenylcyclopropenone (DPC). Patient blood was sampled pre-sensitization (week 0) and at 2, 6 and about 24 weeks after DPC sensitization. For TCR sequencing, blood came from some 31 alopecia patients at anywhere from one to four time points (pre-sensitization, 2, 6 and 24 weeks).

The time point label for this specimen denotes: pre-sensitization, week 0. The intended sense of this specimen's treatment or condition label: therapeutic diphenylcyclopropenone sensitization with weekly scalp DPC. At every patch-test visit, the blood draw took place before the patch test was put on. Eligible patients were aged 18 to 70, diagnosed with alopecia, deemed suitable for DPC therapy, and excluded if pregnant. Total RNA was isolated from unfractionated whole blood collected in Tempus Blood RNA tubes. Receptors were amplified or captured by RACE. Instrument on record: NextSeq 500. During library preparation, unique molecular identifiers were attached to individual cDNA molecules so that TCRs could be counted in a quantitative, reproducible way. Each blood RNA sample was used to sequence both TCR alpha and TCR beta chains. As for how the authors treated the data: A median of roughly 100,000 TCRs per sample was observed, with a range of about 20,000 to 750,000. The Decombinator software suite was used to annotate V, J and CDR3 in the TCR reads. To make PS versus PT1 abundance plots, every sample was subsampled to the same number of TCRs (28,000). TCRs were defined as expanded if absent before sensitization and observed at least eight times at the 2-week time point. Using fastp trimming at Q25 and MiXCR clonotype assembly, TCRdb reanalyzed the public sequencing data and kept in-frame beta chains. Entries are consolidated by CDR3 protein sequence, retaining the most common genes and DNA. The V and J calls and clone size are TCRdb's, not the authors'. The sample table contains approximately 260,000 distinct CDR3 sequences; only one count was recorded for about 9% of them. The ten largest clones take up approximately 2.3% of the sample.

Paper-wide results and their limitations: Expanded TCRs formed significantly more large CDR3 similarity clusters than pre-sensitization or healthy control sets, consistent with antigen-driven responses. No change with DPC sensitization was found in the number of TCRs above 1 in 1000 frequency, and no evidence of global repertoire structure alterations was found. Alopecia, a presumed autoimmune disease, was present in all patients, so the immune response of the patients might differ from that of healthy individuals. A positive correlation was found between the number of PT1 expanded TCRs and patch test score, with significance reached at thresholds 8, 16 and 32 but not 4. Repeated subsampling changed both the strength of the expansion versus patch-test correlation and the threshold at which that correlation became significant.

This clonotype was counted a few times. Its binding antigen is unknown. Within one base of it there is no much larger clone, and no base qualities were kept. CDR1 and CDR2 are read off the germline V gene (reference sequence) as PRHDT and FYEKMQ. V trim: 3 bases; J trim: 6 bases; unmatched bases: 10. The CDR3 numbers 15 residues from cysteine through phenylalanine. This entry keeps only the CDR3 DNA: 45 bases, framed from base 1. The chain joins TRBV13 to TRBJ2-7, with 8 bases aligning to TRBD2. Sequenced material: whole blood, taken in connection with sensitization to the hapten diphenylcyclopropenone (DPC). The TCR was taken from a woman in her forties with alopecia areata. Some clones in this sample may be carry-over from other donors' samples. The nucleotide sequence reads as follows: TGTGCCAGCAGCTTCCCGGGACTAGGGGCCCCCGAGCAGTACTTC. It translates to CASSFPGLGAPEQYF.